Presented here are 32 T cell receptor beta chains from one specimen sequenced in a study of T cell changes during pregnancy in multiple sclerosis. Using immunoSEQ multiplex PCR, the repertoire was profiled, and TCRdb retains in-frame clones only, with some absent. Of 30,000 to 45,000 clones listed, more than 90% are singletons. Material: CD8+ T cells from peripheral blood mononuclear cells, obtained in the first trimester of pregnancy. Source of these receptors: a female donor with multiple sclerosis, enrolled in a pregnancy study.

V is TRBV4-1 and J is TRBJ2-3, with 10 positions matching TRBD2. Germline V lookup: CDR1 MGHRA, CDR2 YSYEKL. J gave up 4 bases and V 4 bases, and 8 bases lay outside the gene matches. The CDR3 covers 16 residues. For the CDR3, the DNA is TGCGCCAGCAGCCTTGAACCGGGACTAGCGTCAGATACGCAGTATTTT. Protein: CASSLEPGLASDTQYF.

This clone was seen just once. The chain uses TRBV9 and TRBJ1-6; 9 bases match TRBD1. Germline CDR1 SGDLS, CDR2 YYNGEE. The CDR3 covers 16 residues. The J segment lost 10 bases and the V segment lost 2 bases, leaving 10 bases of the junction unmatched. The CDR3 region is CASSVLGDRVGSPLHF. As DNA, the CDR3 is TGTGCCAGCAGCGTTCTAGGGGACAGGGTAGGGTCACCCCTCCACTTT. The full variable domain, rest sourced from reference TRBV9 and TRBJ1-6, is DSGVTQTPKHLITATGQRVTLRCSPRSGDLSVYWYQQSLDQGLQFLIQYYNGEERAKGNILERFSAQQFPDLHSELNLSSLELGDSALYFCASSVLGDRVGSPLHFGNGTRLTVT.

The chain couples TRBV5-5 to TRBJ1-5, with D unclear. The CDR3 consists of 16 residues. V was shortened by 4 bases and J by 6 bases, with 20 bases between the two germline ends. From germline, CDR1 is SGHKS and CDR2 YYEKEE (reference sequence). This CDR3 reads CASSQSEGRVSQPQHF. Here the CDR3 DNA reads TGTGCCAGCAGCCAGTCGGAGGGAAGGGTCAGTCAGCCCCAGCATTTT.

This clone was seen a single time. The chain joins TRBV14 to TRBJ2-7, with 11 nucleotides matching TRBD1. Looked up from germline, CDR1 is SGHDN and CDR2 is FVKESK. Trimming took 5 bases from V and 3 from J; bases not matched to a gene: 6. This CDR3 spans 15 amino acids. CDR3 coding DNA: TGTGCCAGCAGCAGACCCGGGACAGGGGGCTACGAGCAGTACTTC. Its translation: CASSRPGTGGYEQYF.

As regards this clone: The same CDR3 can be traced to other DNA sequences in this sample. This chain uses TRBV5-8 with TRBJ1-5; no reliable D call. V dropped 4 bases and J dropped 4 bases, with 15 bases sitting between them. The CDR3 totals 15 residues. Germline-derived CDR1 and CDR2 are SGHTS and YDEGEE. CDR3 DNA sequence: TGTGCCAGCAGCCCCGGCAGGTCCCCTAATCAGCCCCAGCATTTT. Translation gives CASSPGRSPNQPQHF.

This clone is a singleton in its sample. This rearrangement joins TRBV11-3 to TRBJ1-4; D call uncertain. V dropped 5 bases and J dropped 4 bases, with 17 bases sitting between them. Germline V CDR1 and CDR2: SGHNT, YENEEA. The CDR3 totals 16 residues. The CDR3 coding sequence is TGTGCCAGCAGCCCCGTGGAGGCGGCAGTTAATGAAAAACTGTTTTTT. Translating it yields CASSPVEAAVNEKLFF.

This clone was recorded only once. This chain links TRBV10-3 with TRBJ2-7, with D maybe TRBD1 (6 bases). Germline V gene lookup returns CDR1 ENHRY and CDR2 SYGVKD. V lost 0 bases, J lost 5 bases, and 11 bases lay in between. The CDR3 totals 14 residues. The CDR3 sequence is CAISESRGPDEQYF. CDR3 DNA sequence: TGTGCCATCAGTGAGTCCAGGGGTCCGGACGAGCAGTACTTC.

The CDR3 DNA reads as TGTGCCAGCAGTTACTCGAGTCGGGAGGCGGTTTATGGCTACACCTTC. Amino acid sequence: CASSYSSREAVYGYTF. The chain joins TRBV6-5 to TRBJ1-2, with D unclear. CDR1 and CDR2 (germline): MNHEY, SVGAGI. CDR3 size: 16 residues. Trimming pared 0 bases from V and 5 bases from J, leaving 16 bases between.

This clone was found a few times. This chain links TRBV10-3 with TRBJ2-1, with TRBD2 as a possible D gene (5 bases). The CDR3 spans 12 residues. Germline CDR1 and CDR2: ENHRY and SYGVKD. V was clipped by 2 bases and J by 7 bases, with 6 bases between them. The CDR3 reads CAISERGNEQFF. As DNA, the CDR3 is TGTGCCATCAGTGAGAGAGGGAATGAGCAGTTCTTC.

This clone showed up just once. The rearrangement uses TRBV29-1 and TRBJ1-1; D gene uncertain. The CDR3 length is 12 residues. Germline CDR1 is SQVTM and CDR2 is ANQGSEA. V lost 2 bases and J 6 bases, leaving 10 bases between the germline ends. As DNA, the CDR3 is TGCAGCGTTGAAAGGGAGGCGGCTGAAGCTTTCTTT. Protein: CSVEREAAEAFF. Filled out from reference TRBV29-1 and TRBJ1-1, the complete variable domain reads SAVISQKPSRDICQRGTSLTIQCQVDSQVTMMFWYRQQPGQSLTLIATANQGSEATYESGFVIDKFPISRPNLTFSTLTVSNMSPEDSSIYLCSVEREAAEAFFGQGTRLTVV.

The rearrangement uses TRBV7-2 and TRBJ1-1, with D possibly being TRBD1 (5 bases). This CDR3 spans 15 amino acids. The V and J ends lost 8 bases and 2 bases respectively, with 18 bases between them. Per the germline V gene, CDR1 is SGHTA and CDR2 is FQGNSA. CDR3 in DNA: TGTGCCAGCGATAAAGGGGAGGAAGAAAACACTGAAGCTTTCTTT. Protein product: CASDKGEEENTEAFF.

This clone was seen only once. The chain has TRBV7-9 and TRBJ2-1; TRBD1 aligns across 8 bases. This CDR3 region has 15 residues. Trimming cost V 3 bases and J 7 bases; bases outside gene matches: 8. CDR1 is SEHNR, CDR2 FQNEAQ, per germline (reference sequence). The CDR3 DNA follows: TGTGCCAGCAGCTTTTCCGGGACAGGTACGAATGAGCAGTTCTTC. Translating gives CASSFSGTGTNEQFF. The variable domain in full, with the rest retrieved from reference TRBV7-9 and TRBJ2-1, is DTGVSQNPRHKITKRGQNVTFRCDPISEHNRLYWYRQTLGQGPEFLTYFQNEAQLEKSRLLSDRFSAERPKGSFSTLEIQRTEQGDSAMYLCASSFSGTGTNEQFFGPGTRLTVL.

In its sample, this clone was seen once. The chain uses TRBV10-2 and TRBJ2-3, with 8 bases that match TRBD2. Trimming cost V 4 bases and J 7 bases; bases outside gene matches: 4. Per the germline V gene, CDR1 is WSHSY and CDR2 is SAAADI. CDR3 length: 13 residues. The CDR3 sequence: CASSAGGLNTQYF. For the CDR3, the DNA is TGCGCCAGCAGTGCGGGGGGGCTGAATACGCAGTATTTT.

The chain employs TRBV19 and TRBJ2-1; D is perhaps TRBD2 (6 bases). This CDR3 has 16 amino acids. Germline values: CDR1 LNHDA, CDR2 SQIVND (reference sequence). V lost 1 base and J lost 2, with 12 bases in between. CDR3 DNA sequence: TGTGCCAGTAGTATAGGGGGCGCGGGAACCTACAATGAGCAGTTCTTC. This sequence encodes CASSIGGAGTYNEQFF.

Written as DNA, the CDR3 is TGTGCCAGTAGTATTTCTTTCCTCGATGCGGGGGCCGGCTTCCCGAACACCGGGGAGCTGTTTTTT. It translates to CASSISFLDAGAGFPNTGELFF. The chain employs TRBV19 and TRBJ2-2; D perhaps matches TRBD2 (7 bases). The CDR3 consists of 22 residues. CDR1 and CDR2 (germline): LNHDA, SQIVND (reference sequence). Trimming took 3 bases from V and 0 from J, leaving 29 bases between them.

The rearrangement joins TRBV18 to TRBJ1-2; 10 bases match TRBD1. Per the germline V gene, CDR1 is KGHSH and CDR2 is LQKENI. V was pared by 6 bases and J by 6 bases, with 7 bases of the junction left unmatched. The CDR3 has 14 amino acids. CDR3 loop: CASSNGQGGNGYTF. CDR3 bases: TGTGCCAGCTCCAACGGACAGGGGGGGAATGGCTACACCTTC.

This clone appeared once. J is TRBJ2-5 and V is TRBV2, with a weak D call TRBD1 (5 bases). V lost 2 bases and J 3 bases, leaving 7 bases between the germline ends. Germline V CDR1 and CDR2: SNHLY, FYNNEI. This CDR3 has 13 residues. In nucleotides, the CDR3 is TGTGCCAGCAGTGAACCAGGGAAAGAGACCCAGTACTTC. Encoded protein: CASSEPGKETQYF.

The chain carries TRBV6-1 and TRBJ2-6, with D maybe TRBD2 (6 bases). Per germline, CDR1 MNHNS and CDR2 SASEGT. CDR3 length: 15 amino acids. V gave up 3 bases and J gave up 0 bases, with 6 bases separating them. This chain's CDR3 is CASSEDYSGANVLTF. The CDR3, as DNA: TGTGCCAGCAGTGAGGACTACTCTGGGGCCAACGTCCTGACTTTC.

The table lists this clone with a few counts. This chain uses TRBV7-9 with TRBJ1-5; 7 nucleotides match TRBD1. After removal of 4 bases from V and 1 base from J, the junction contained 1 base not matched to a gene. Germline V lookup: CDR1 SEHNR, CDR2 FQNEAQ (reference sequence). The CDR3 sequence is 14 residues long. This chain's CDR3 is CASSSTGSNQPQHF. The CDR3, as DNA: TGTGCCAGCAGCTCGACAGGGAGCAATCAGCCCCAGCATTTT.

The genes are TRBV27 and TRBJ1-5, with D unresolved. The CDR3 is 12 residues long. V was pared by 6 bases and J by 15 bases, with 18 bases between. Germline values: CDR1 MNHEY, CDR2 SMNVEV (reference sequence). The CDR3 bases are TGTGCCAGCAGCCCGGCAACCCGGGGTAGGCATTTT. As protein: CASSPATRGRHF.

The chain joins TRBV27 to TRBJ2-3; TRBD1 matches 8 bases. The CDR3 spans 16 residues. Unmatched junction bases numbered 13, after V lost 5 bases and J lost 6 bases. Germline V gene data show CDR1 as MNHEY and CDR2 as SMNVEV (reference sequence). CDR3 nucleotide sequence: TGTGCCAGCAGTAGGGGCGACAGGGGATCGGCCGATACGCAGTATTTT. Protein product: CASSRGDRGSADTQYF.

This sequence joins TRBV18 and TRBJ1-2; perhaps TRBD1 as D (5 bases). V lost 2 bases to trimming and J lost 4 bases, with 11 bases between them. Germline V gives CDR1 KGHSH, CDR2 LQKENI. This CDR3 comprises 14 residues. In DNA, the CDR3 is TGTGCCAGCTCACCAGTGGGGGGGAGCTATGGCTACACCTTC. Translating it yields CASSPVGGSYGYTF.

J is TRBJ2-2 and V is TRBV2; 8 bases are shared with TRBD1. The CDR3 length is 18 residues. Germline V CDR1 and CDR2: SNHLY, FYNNEI. V lost 4 bases to trimming and J lost 0 bases; unmatched junction nucleotides: 10. The CDR3 sequence is CASSGNPRTGSNTGELFF. The CDR3, as DNA: TGTGCCAGCAGTGGAAACCCGCGGACAGGGTCGAACACCGGGGAGCTGTTTTTT.

The rearrangement links TRBV6-6 to TRBJ1-1, with TRBD1 as a possible D gene (6 bases). The CDR3 has 14 amino acids. The V gene's germline CDR1 is MNHNY and CDR2 SVGAGI (reference sequence). The ends were cut back, 5 bases at V and 8 bases at J, with 18 bases in the middle. CDR3 protein: CASSQENPGTEAFF. CDR3 DNA sequence: TGTGCCAGCAGTCAAGAGAACCCCGGGACAGAAGCTTTCTTT.

The V and J genes are TRBV27 and TRBJ1-5; 7 nucleotides match TRBD1. The CDR3 length is 14 residues. Germline V gene sequence: CDR1 MNHEY, CDR2 SMNVEV (reference sequence). The ends lost 8 bases at V and 7 bases at J; junction bases unmatched: 11. For the CDR3, the DNA is TGTGCCAGCTCAAACGGAGGGGGCAGACAGCCCCAGCATTTT. Translated, it gives CASSNGGGRQPQHF.

The chain links TRBV7-9 to TRBJ2-7; 7 bases match TRBD1. The CDR3 contains 14 residues. CDR1 and CDR2 (germline): SEHNR, FQNEAQ (reference sequence). The V gene end was trimmed by 4 bases and the J gene end by 5 bases; junction bases not matched to a gene: 8. The CDR3 loop reads CASSSTGYSDEQYF. CDR3 in DNA: TGTGCCAGCAGCTCGACAGGGTATAGCGACGAGCAGTACTTC.

The chain joins TRBV7-6 to TRBJ2-7; possibly TRBD2 for D (6 bases). Germline V gene lookup returns CDR1 SGHVS and CDR2 FNYEAQ. The CDR3 is 15 amino acids. Trimming removed 2 bases from V and 4 bases from J, with 15 bases in between. CDR3 nucleotides: TGTGCCAGCAGCTTATATGCGGGGTCTCCTTACGAGCAGTACTTC. Amino acid sequence: CASSLYAGSPYEQYF.

The chain joins TRBV6-6 to TRBJ2-7, with D perhaps TRBD2 (5 bases). Germline V gene sequence: CDR1 MNHNY, CDR2 SVGAGI (reference sequence). CDR3 length equals 12 residues. With 7 bases removed from V and 5 bases from J, the gap between germline ends came to 12 bases. CDR3: CASTEGGDEQYF. In DNA form, the CDR3 reads TGTGCCAGCACCGAGGGTGGGGACGAGCAGTACTTC.

The gene calls are TRBV5-6 and TRBJ1-5, with D uncertain. The CDR3 extends over 14 amino acids. Germline V gene sequence: CDR1 SGHDT, CDR2 YYEEEE. V was pared by 2 bases and J by 9 bases, with 15 bases between. DNA of the CDR3: TGTGCCAGCAGCTTCGGAAAACAACGGGGGCCCCAGCATTTT. Protein product: CASSFGKQRGPQHF.

The V gene is TRBV5-1, the J gene TRBJ2-1, with 9 bases fitting TRBD2. This CDR3 comprises 17 residues. Trimming at V came to 0 bases and at J to 2 bases, leaving 6 bases not matched to a gene. Germline V gene sequence: CDR1 SGHRS, CDR2 YFSETQ. CDR3 coding DNA: TGCGCCAGCAGCTTGGAGACTAGCGGCCCCACCTACAATGAGCAGTTCTTC. As protein: CASSLETSGPTYNEQFF.

J is TRBJ2-5 and V is TRBV6-1, with D maybe TRBD1 (5 bases). Trimming removed 3 bases from V and 4 bases from J, with 6 bases in between. CDR3 length: 12 residues. The V gene's germline CDR1 is MNHNS and CDR2 SASEGT. The CDR3, as DNA: TGTGCCAGCAGTGATGGGGCAGAGACCCAGTACTTC. Its protein product is CASSDGAETQYF.

This clone came up once. V gene TRBV10-3 combines with J gene TRBJ1-2, with 8 bases identical to TRBD1. Trimming at V came to 8 bases and at J to 2 bases, leaving 4 bases not matched to a gene. Germline V lookup: CDR1 ENHRY, CDR2 SYGVKD. The CDR3 sequence is 13 residues long. The CDR3 loop reads CAILGQENYGYTF. In nucleotides, the CDR3 is TGTGCCATCTTGGGACAGGAGAACTATGGCTACACCTTC.